The source of this T cell receptor (beta chain) is a study of blood T cell repertoires in COVID-19. As for the study in general: The study drew acute and convalescent COVID-19 samples from the United States, Italy and Spain. In each case, the material was cDNA or gDNA derived from T cells, B-cell-depleted T cells, or PBMCs.

Original analysis: Quantification of nucleated cells was approximated via reference gene primer amplification. Libraries were prepared by immunoSEQ multiplex PCR; TCRdb keeps only in-frame clonotypes and omits some of them. The D gene and trimming were derived from the DNA, and the V and J assignments and clone size from that table. The profile shows about 190,000 clones, just under 85% of them singletons. The CDR3 loop spans 14 amino acids. Germline V gene sequence: CDR1 SEHNR, CDR2 FQNEAQ (reference sequence). V was clipped by 1 base and J by 6 bases, with 11 bases between them. This sequence originates from a woman aged 70-85 years with active or convalescent COVID-19. Sequencing was done on a sample of peripheral blood. The V and J genes are TRBV7-9 and TRBJ2-3, with D perhaps matching TRBD2 (5 bases). As DNA, the CDR3 is TGTGCCAGCAGCTTAGAGAGGGTAGCTGATACGCAGTATTTT. Encoded protein: CASSLERVADTQYF.